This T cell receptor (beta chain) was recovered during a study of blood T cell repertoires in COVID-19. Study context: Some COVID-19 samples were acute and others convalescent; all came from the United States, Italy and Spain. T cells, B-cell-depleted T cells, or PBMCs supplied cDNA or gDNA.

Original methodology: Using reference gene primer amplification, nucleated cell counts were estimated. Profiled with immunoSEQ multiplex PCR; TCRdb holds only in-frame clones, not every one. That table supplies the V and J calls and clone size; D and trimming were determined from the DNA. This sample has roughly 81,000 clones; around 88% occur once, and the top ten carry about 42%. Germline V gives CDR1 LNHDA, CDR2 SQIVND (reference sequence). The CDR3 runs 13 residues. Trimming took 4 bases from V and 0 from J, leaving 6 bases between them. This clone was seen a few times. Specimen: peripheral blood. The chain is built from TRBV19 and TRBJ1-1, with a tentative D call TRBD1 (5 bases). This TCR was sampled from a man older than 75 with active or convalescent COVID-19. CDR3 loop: CASSTTVNTEAFF. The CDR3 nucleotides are TGTGCCAGTAGTACGACAGTGAACACTGAAGCTTTCTTT.